The next 15 T cell receptor beta chains were all read from a single sample in a study of OX40 agonist ivuxolimab in advanced cancers. The method was immunoSEQ multiplex PCR; TCRdb's version includes in-frame clones alone and lacks a portion of them. The repertoire holds some 75,000 clones, with 65% to 90% as singletons. The material sequenced was CD4+ or CD8+ T cells sorted from blood, taken in a trial of the OX40 agonist ivuxolimab. Receptor source: an adult with an advanced solid tumor such as melanoma, head and neck, liver or kidney cancer.

V gene TRBV27 combines with J gene TRBJ2-7; 9 bases agree with TRBD2. J lost 1 base, V lost 3 bases, and 7 bases had no gene match. The CDR3 totals 16 residues. Germline CDR1 and CDR2: MNHEY and SMNVEV (reference sequence). As DNA, the CDR3 is TGTGCCAGCAGTTTTACGGTGAGCGGGGGGTCCTACGAGCAGTACTTC. Its translation is CASSFTVSGGSYEQYF.

In this sample, this clone turned up once. This chain uses TRBV6-6 with TRBJ2-3, with 10 bases lining up with TRBD2. This CDR3 has 15 residues. Germline values: CDR1 MNHNY, CDR2 SVGAGI (reference sequence). The J segment lost 4 bases and the V segment lost 7 bases, leaving 8 bases of the junction unmatched. CDR3 loop: CASISSGRAADTQYF. CDR3 nucleotide sequence: TGTGCCAGCATTTCGAGCGGGAGGGCCGCAGATACGCAGTATTTT.

This clone was seen only once. V and J are TRBV9 and TRBJ2-1, with D hard to call. CDR3 size: 15 residues. Germline lookup yields CDR1 SGDLS and CDR2 YYNGEE. V was trimmed by 1 base and J by 5 bases, leaving 13 bases between them. The CDR3, as DNA: TGTGCCAGCAGCGTACTACCTAAACCAGACAATGAGCAGTTCTTC. Its translation is CASSVLPKPDNEQFF.

The rearrangement uses TRBV7-3 and TRBJ1-1; 7 bases agree with TRBD1. CDR1 SGHTA and CDR2 FQGTGA come from the germline V gene. CDR3 length equals 14 residues. With 3 bases clipped from V and 1 base from J, the junction kept 2 bases outside the gene matches. This CDR3 is CASSLHRGNTEAFF. CDR3 sequence (DNA): TGTGCCAGCAGCTTGCACAGGGGGAACACTGAAGCTTTCTTT. The full variable domain, with the rest looked up from reference TRBV7-3 and TRBJ1-1, is GAGVSQTPSNKVTEKGKYVELRCDPISGHTALYWYRQSLGQGPEFLIYFQGTGAADDSGLPNDRFFAVRPEGSVSTLKIQRTERGDSAVYLCASSLHRGNTEAFFGQGTRLTVV.

V and J are TRBV6-4 and TRBJ2-1; 8 bases match TRBD2. Germline assignment: CDR1 MRHNA and CDR2 SNTAGT. CDR3 length: 18 residues. Unmatched junction bases numbered 16, after V lost 6 bases and J lost 3 bases. The CDR3 DNA reads TGTGCCAGCAGCCCGGGGGGGGCTAGCCATTCCGACTACAATGAGCAGTTCTTC. Translated, it gives CASSPGGASHSDYNEQFF.

The chain has TRBV4-1 and TRBJ1-1; TRBD1 matches at 7 bases. This CDR3 region has 15 residues. With 4 bases clipped from V and 0 bases from J, the junction kept 5 bases outside the gene matches. Germline V gives CDR1 MGHRA, CDR2 YSYEKL. CDR3 sequence reads: CASSPPTGMNTEAFF. CDR3 DNA: TGCGCCAGCAGCCCCCCGACAGGGATGAACACTGAAGCTTTCTTT.

The chain carries TRBV2 and TRBJ1-1; D not resolved. Trimming cost V 3 bases and J 1 base, with 6 bases left between them. CDR1 and CDR2 from the germline V gene are SNHLY and FYNNEI. The CDR3 extends over 13 amino acids. DNA of the CDR3: TGTGCCAGCAGTGACGTGGGGAACACTGAAGCTTTCTTT. Its protein product is CASSDVGNTEAFF.

The chain uses TRBV19 and TRBJ2-5; TRBD1 agrees at 9 bases. This CDR3 is 17 amino acids long. Germline V gene data show CDR1 as LNHDA and CDR2 as SQIVND (reference sequence). Trimming removed 1 base from V and 0 bases from J; junction bases left unmatched: 6. For the CDR3, the DNA is TGTGCCAGTAGTATAGGCGCCGGGACAGGGAACCAAGAGACCCAGTACTTC. Its protein product is CASSIGAGTGNQETQYF. Full variable domain (outside the CDR3, taken from reference TRBV19 and TRBJ2-5): DGGITQSPKYLFRKEGQNVTLSCEQNLNHDAMYWYRQDPGQGLRLIYYSQIVNDFQKGDIAEGYSVSREKKESFPLTVTSAQKNPTAFYLCASSIGAGTGNQETQYFGPGTRLLVL.

The chain carries TRBV19 and TRBJ1-2; the match to TRBD1 covers 9 bases. The CDR3 sequence is 13 residues long. Germline V lookup: CDR1 LNHDA, CDR2 SQIVND (reference sequence). The V and J ends lost 6 bases and 5 bases, in that order; junction bases with no gene match: 4. The CDR3, as DNA: TGTGCCAGTAGGGGACAGGGCCTATATGGCTACACCTTC. This encodes CASRGQGLYGYTF. Complete variable domain (other parts from reference TRBV19 and TRBJ1-2): DGGITQSPKYLFRKEGQNVTLSCEQNLNHDAMYWYRQDPGQGLRLIYYSQIVNDFQKGDIAEGYSVSREKKESFPLTVTSAQKNPTAFYLCASRGQGLYGYTFGSGTRLTVV.

The chain joins TRBV28 to TRBJ2-7; 9 bases map to TRBD1. In germline, CDR1 is MDHEN, CDR2 SYDVKM. V lost 5 bases, J lost 9 bases, and 5 bases stayed unmatched. This CDR3 spans 12 amino acids. The CDR3 loop reads CASSGQGWRQYF. Here the CDR3 DNA reads TGTGCCAGCAGTGGACAGGGGTGGCGGCAGTACTTC.

The chain couples TRBV28 to TRBJ1-2, with a possible D match to TRBD1 (6 bases). V was trimmed by 6 bases and J by 0 bases, leaving 14 bases between them. The CDR3 runs 15 residues. Per germline, CDR1 MDHEN and CDR2 SYDVKM. The CDR3 sequence: CASRGARTANYGYTF. CDR3 sequence (DNA): TGTGCCAGCAGAGGTGCGAGGACAGCTAACTATGGCTACACCTTC.

The CDR3 DNA reads TGTGCCAGCAACGGAGGATCTGGAAACACCATATATTTT. Its protein product is CASNGGSGNTIYF. V is TRBV25-1 and J is TRBJ1-3; D is ambiguous. V lost 7 bases and J 1 base, leaving 8 bases between the germline ends. The germline V gene has CDR1 MGHDK and CDR2 SYGVNS. There are 13 residues in the CDR3.

This sequence joins TRBV7-2 and TRBJ1-3; D call uncertain. Germline lookup yields CDR1 SGHTA and CDR2 FQGNSA. Trimming left V 1 base short and J 2 bases short, with 6 bases between. This CDR3 is built from 14 residues. CDR3 in DNA: TGTGCCAGCAGCTTAGGAGGAGCTGGAAACACCATATATTTT. This sequence encodes CASSLGGAGNTIYF.

The chain combines TRBV5-1 with TRBJ2-7, with 14 bases fitting TRBD2. The V segment lost 8 bases and the J segment 2 bases; nucleotides outside the gene matches: 18. The germline V gene encodes CDR1 SGHRS and CDR2 YFSETQ. The CDR3 sequence is 19 residues long. The CDR3 sequence: CASTAQTGTSGRLPYEQYF. The CDR3 DNA reads as TGCGCCAGTACTGCCCAGACAGGGACTAGCGGGAGACTGCCCTACGAGCAGTACTTC.

The J gene is TRBJ2-2, the V gene TRBV5-4; either TRBD1 or TRBD2 may fit D (6 bases each). Germline CDR1 reads SGHNT; CDR2 reads YYREEE (reference sequence). The CDR3 extends over 15 amino acids. Trimming pared 2 bases from V and 5 bases from J, leaving 13 bases between. In DNA form, the CDR3 reads TGTGCCAGCAGCTTAGGGGGAAGCGGGACCGGGGAGCTGTTTTTT. It yields the protein CASSLGGSGTGELFF.